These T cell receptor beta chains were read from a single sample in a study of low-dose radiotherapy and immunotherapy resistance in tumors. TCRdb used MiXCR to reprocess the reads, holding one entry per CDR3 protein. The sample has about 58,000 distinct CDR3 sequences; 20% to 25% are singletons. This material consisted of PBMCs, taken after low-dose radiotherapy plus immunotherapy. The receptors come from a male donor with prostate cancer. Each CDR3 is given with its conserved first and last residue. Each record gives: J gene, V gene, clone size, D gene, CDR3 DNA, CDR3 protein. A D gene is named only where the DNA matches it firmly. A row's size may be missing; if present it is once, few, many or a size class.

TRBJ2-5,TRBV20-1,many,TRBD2,TGCAGTGCTACCCTGCTAGCGGGGGTTGAGACCCAGTACTTC,CSATLLAGVETQYF
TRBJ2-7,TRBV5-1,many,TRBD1,TGCGCCAGCAGCTCCGACAGGGGGCCTGGGTACGAGCAGTACTTC,CASSSDRGPGYEQYF
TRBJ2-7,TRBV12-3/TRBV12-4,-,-,TGTGCCAGCAGTTTGGGGCTAGCCTACGAGCAGTACTTC,CASSLGLAYEQYF
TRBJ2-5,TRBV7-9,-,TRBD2,TGTGCCAGCAGCGAGCCGGGACTAGCGGGGTCCCAAGAGACCCAGTACTTC,CASSEPGLAGSQETQYF
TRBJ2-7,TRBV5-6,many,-,TGTGCCAGCAGCTTGGTAGGCAGGGTACGCTACGAGCAGTACTTC,CASSLVGRVRYEQYF
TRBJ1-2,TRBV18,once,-,TGTGCCAGCTCACCACCTAATGAGAATGGCTACACCTTC,CASSPPNENGYTF
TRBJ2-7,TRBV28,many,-,TGTGCCAGCAGTTTCACCCGGCAGGGAGACTACGAGCAGTACTTC,CASSFTRQGDYEQYF
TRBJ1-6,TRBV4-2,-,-,TGTGCCAGCAGCCAAGGCCCCTCTAATTCACCCCTCCACTTT,CASSQGPSNSPLHF
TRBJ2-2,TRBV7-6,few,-,-,CASSGRDRANTGELFFF
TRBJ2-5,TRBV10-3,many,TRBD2,TGTGCCATCAGCGGGGGGGGGAACCAAGAGACCCAGTACTTC,CAISGGGNQETQYF
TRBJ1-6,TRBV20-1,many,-,TGCAGTGCTAGAGTGGGGGGCGCATATAATTCACCCCTCCACTTT,CSARVGGAYNSPLHF
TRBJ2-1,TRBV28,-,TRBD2,TGTGCCAGCACCGTTGGGACTAGCGGGAGCTATGAGCAGTTCTTC,CASTVGTSGSYEQFF
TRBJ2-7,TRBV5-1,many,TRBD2,TGCGCCAGCAGCCATGGACTAGCGGGAGGCCTGTACGAGCAGTACTTC,CASSHGLAGGLYEQYF
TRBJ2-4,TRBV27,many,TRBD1,TGTGCCAGCAAGAAGGCCGGGACAGGGAGTTTTCAGTACTTC,CASKKAGTGSFQYF
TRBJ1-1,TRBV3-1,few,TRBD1,TGTGCCAGCAGCCGGGGACTCCAGGGGGGTCACACTGAAGCTTTCTTT,CASSRGLQGGHTEAFF
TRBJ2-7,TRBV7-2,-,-,TGTGCCAGCAGCCGATTGGGGGGACGGGGAACCTACGAGCAGTACTTC,CASSRLGGRGTYEQYF
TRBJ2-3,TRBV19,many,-,TGTGCCAGTAGCACAAGAGGAGCAGATACGCAGTATTTT,CASSTRGADTQYF